The present T cell receptor (beta chain) was sequenced within a study of shared clonotypes between healthy human individuals. CD45RO negativity and positive selection for CCR7 defined naive CD8 cells, a population that excluded terminally differentiated effector memory CD45RA+ cells. Clones were read by immunoSEQ multiplex PCR, and TCRdb kept only the in-frame ones, dropping some. The sample gives around 2,100,000 clones, roughly 95% of which show up once; roughly 1.2% is in the top ten. The sample comprised naive CD8+ T cells sorted from blood. This receptor was identified in a man younger than 35 in good health.

The CDR3 region has the DNA TGTGCCAGCAGTGAACGGGGAACGGGATACAATGAGCAGTTCTTC. It is translated as CASSERGTGYNEQFF. The chain employs TRBV6-1 and TRBJ2-1, with D maybe TRBD2 (5 bases). From germline, CDR1 is MNHNS and CDR2 SASEGT. V gave up 2 bases and J gave up 4 bases, with 12 bases separating them. The CDR3 has 15 residues.